These 14 T cell receptor beta chains were all obtained from the same sample, sequenced in a study of Graves' ophthalmopathy and Graves' hyperthyroidism. RNA served as the template for amplifying TCR beta CDR3 regions. An initial RT-PCR round employing HTBI primers preceded a second-round multiplex PCR. Each CDR3 protein gets one entry after TCRdb re-called the multiplex PCR reads with MiXCR. The table has 560,000 or so distinct CDR3 sequences, about 35% seen once. The material sequenced was peripheral blood or thyroid tissue (not recorded which). Source of these receptors: an adult man with Graves' hyperthyroidism.

This chain links TRBV28 with TRBJ2-7; D unclear. The CDR3 length is 12 residues. V was shortened by 5 bases and J by 4 bases, with 9 bases between the two germline ends. The germline V gene has CDR1 MDHEN and CDR2 SYDVKM. The CDR3 region has the DNA TGTGCCAGCAGTCCGGTAGCTTACGAGCAGTACTTC. Translated: CASSPVAYEQYF.

This clonotype appeared many times. This chain uses TRBV7-9 with TRBJ2-5; D may be TRBD2 (6 bases). The length of the CDR3 is 12 residues. Germline loops: CDR1 SEHNR, CDR2 FQNEAQ (reference sequence). V dropped 5 bases and J dropped 5 bases, with 9 bases sitting between them. The DNA for the CDR3 is TGTGCCAGCAGCCCGGGAGAGGAGACCCAGTACTTC. Translation gives CASSPGEETQYF.

V and J are TRBV20-1 and TRBJ2-3, with 8 bases aligning to TRBD2. The CDR3 runs to 14 residues. After removal of 3 bases from V and 5 bases from J, the junction contained 7 bases not matched to a gene. Germline CDR1 reads DFQATT; CDR2 reads SNEGSKA (reference sequence). CDR3 sequence (DNA): TGCAGTGCTAGCCTCGCGGGGGGCCGAGATACGCAGTATTTT. Translated, it gives CSASLAGGRDTQYF.

The CDR3 protein is CASSLRPGTGANSGANVLTF. CDR3 coding DNA: TGTGCCAGTAGTTTAAGACCAGGGACAGGGGCGAACTCTGGGGCCAACGTCCTGACTTTC. The V call is TRBV19, the J call TRBJ2-6, with TRBD1 matching 10 bases. The CDR3 has 20 residues. Germline V gives CDR1 LNHDA, CDR2 SQIVND (reference sequence). Losses at the gene ends were 5 bases for V and 0 bases for J; bases not matched to a gene: 13.

As for this clonotype: A much larger clone differs from this one at a single base, so this may be a read error. DNA for the CDR3: TGTGCCAGCAGCATCCCGGGACTAGCTTCTTACGAGCAGTGCTTC. This encodes CASSIPGLASYEQCF. The chain couples TRBV7-8 to TRBJ2-7; 9 positions agree with TRBD2. CDR3 size: 15 residues. Germline V gene lookup returns CDR1 SGHVS and CDR2 FQNEAQ.

The rearrangement joins TRBV6-9 to TRBJ2-1; D is possibly TRBD2 (6 bases). CDR1 MNHGY and CDR2 SVAAGI come from the germline V gene. The V and J ends lost 5 bases and 11 bases respectively, with 13 bases between them. This CDR3 is 12 amino acids long. The CDR3 nucleotides are TGTGCCAGCAGTCTCCGGGACTCCAAGCAGTTCTTC. Its translation: CASSLRDSKQFF.

This clonotype has at least ten counts. This chain links TRBV5-1 with TRBJ2-7; D gene unclear. Trimming cost V 1 base and J 4 bases, with 12 bases left between them. This CDR3 region has 14 residues. Per germline, CDR1 SGHRS and CDR2 YFSETQ. The CDR3 here is CASSLSPGPYEQYF. The CDR3 DNA is TGCGCCAGCAGCTTGAGCCCTGGGCCATACGAGCAGTACTTC.

Notes on this clonotype: It may be a read error: a sequence one base away is much more abundant. The genes are TRBV9 and TRBJ1-2; D gene uncertain. CDR1 is SGDLS and CDR2 is YYNGEE in the germline V gene. Trimming cost V 6 bases and J 3 bases, with 6 bases left between them. This CDR3 has 11 amino acids. The DNA of the CDR3 is TGTGCCAGCAACACGGACTATGGCTACACCTTC. It translates to CASNTDYGYTF.

The table lists this clonotype with many counts. V usage is TRBV5-1 and J usage is TRBJ2-7; a possible D gene is TRBD1 (6 bases). Germline V CDR1 and CDR2: SGHRS, YFSETQ. Trimming shortened V by 4 bases and J by 3 bases, and 17 bases separated the two germline ends. The length of the CDR3 is 15 residues. CDR3 DNA sequence: TGCGCCAGCAGCCTAACGACAGGAACGGGCTACGAGCAGTACTTC. It yields the protein CASSLTTGTGYEQYF. Full variable domain (rest looked up from reference TRBV5-1 and TRBJ2-7): KAGVTQTPRYLIKTRGQQVTLSCSPISGHRSVSWYQQTPGQGLQFLFEYFSETQRNKGNFPGRFSGRQFSNSRSEMNVSTLELGDSALYLCASSLTTGTGYEQYFGPGTRLTVT.

Ten or more counts support this clonotype. The genes are TRBV20-1 and TRBJ2-5, with 9 bases that match TRBD2. With 2 bases clipped from V and 0 bases from J, the junction kept 1 base outside the gene matches. CDR1 and CDR2 from the germline V gene are DFQATT and SNEGSKA (reference sequence). The CDR3 runs 14 residues. CDR3 region: CSARLAGYQETQYF. The CDR3 nucleotides are TGCAGTGCTAGACTAGCGGGATACCAAGAGACCCAGTACTTC.

CDR3 loop: CAWSLRVNYGYTF. As DNA, the CDR3 is TGTGCCTGGAGTCTAAGGGTAAACTATGGCTACACCTTC. The J gene is TRBJ1-2, the V gene TRBV30; no firm D call. Looked up from germline, CDR1 is GTSNPN and CDR2 is SVGIG (reference sequence). With 2 bases removed from V and 2 bases from J, the gap between germline ends came to 9 bases. The CDR3 length is 13 residues.

The chain employs TRBV29-1 and TRBJ2-5; D not resolved. CDR1 and CDR2 (germline): SQVTM, ANQGSEA. This CDR3 has 12 amino acids. Trimming pared 8 bases from V and 2 bases from J, leaving 12 bases between. CDR3 nucleotides: TGCAGCCTCCGGACGGTACAAGAGACCCAGTACTTC. Translated: CSLRTVQETQYF.

This clonotype was counted a few times. V and J are TRBV28 and TRBJ1-5; maybe TRBD1 (6 bases). V was pared by 8 bases and J by 2 bases, with 7 bases between. Looked up from germline, CDR1 is MDHEN and CDR2 is SYDVKM. This CDR3 has 12 amino acids. CDR3 sequence: CASAGGNQPQHF. CDR3 bases: TGTGCCAGCGCAGGGGGCAATCAGCCCCAGCATTTT.

With regard to this clonotype: This may come from a read error, since a much larger clone is one base off. As the CDR3 is not closed by the conserved phenylalanine or tryptophan, this likely results from a read error. The chain is built from TRBV5-4 and TRBJ2-7; TRBD2 aligns across 7 bases. Germline V lookup: CDR1 SGHNT, CDR2 YYREEE (reference sequence). Losses at the gene ends were 2 bases for V and 2 bases for J; bases not matched to a gene: 7. The CDR3 covers 15 residues. Here the CDR3 reads CASSFPSGGTYEQYL. The CDR3, as DNA: TGTGCCAGCAGCTTCCCTAGCGGCGGGACCTACGAGCAGTACCTC.